This TCR beta chain was sequenced during a study of blood T cells in healthy people across ages. Broader study findings: TCR beta diversity per million T cells fell roughly linearly with age.

This clonotype was found many times. Its antigen is unidentified. Germline V gene data show CDR1 as MDHEN and CDR2 as SYDVKM. This CDR3 is 16 amino acids long. Trimming cost V 5 bases and J 1 base; bases outside gene matches: 10. The second PCR ran about 6 to 12 cycles with a sample-barcoded 5' primer and J-beta primers. In TCRdb, the 5' RACE reads were re-called with MiXCR into one record per CDR3 protein. The profile covers hundreds of thousands of distinct CDR3 sequences, with under 30% appearing a single time and 15% to 19% taken by the ten largest. Peripheral blood samples of 9.5 to 10 milliliters were drawn from each donor.

The sequenced sample was blood. The sequence was collected from a woman older than 75 in good health. This chain joins TRBV28 and TRBJ2-5; 7 nucleotides line up with TRBD1. The CDR3 DNA follows: TGTGCCAGCAGTCCTTCATCGACAGGGCCCCAAGAGACCCAGTACTTC. Residues: CASSPSSTGPQETQYF.